This note documents a single TCR beta chain sequence. Its antigen remains unidentified. V lost 5 bases and J lost 0, with 10 bases in between. The CDR3 is 14 amino acids. Germline-derived CDR1 and CDR2 are SNHLY and FYNNEI. Healthy controls were blood donor buffy coats. Per the original methods: The detection floor for productive clonotype frequency was 2.59 x 10-5. Sequencing used immunoSEQ multiplex PCR; TCRdb keeps in-frame clones, though not all of them. D and trimming come from the DNA, and the V and J calls and clone size come from that table. The sample lists around 27,000 clones; roughly 75% were seen once. These data belong to a study of STAT5B mutations in CD4+ large granular lymphocyte leukemia. Study-level results: Compared with healthy controls (2/35), patient top clones favored TRBV06 (8/27). No patients shared main leukemic clonotypes, though around 24% appeared at low frequency elsewhere.

The TCR comes from a human donor in good health. The chain joins TRBV2 to TRBJ2-5; D is uncertain. The sequenced sample consisted of CD4+ T cells from blood buffy coats. CDR3 nucleotides: TGTGCCAGCAGTTCCTCGCAGTACCAAGAGACCCAGTACTTC. The encoded protein is CASSSSQYQETQYF. The variable domain in full, with the rest retrieved from reference TRBV2 and TRBJ2-5, is EPEVTQTPSHQVTQMGQEVILRCVPISNHLYFYWYRQILGQKVEFLVSFYNNEISEKSEIFDDQFSVERPDGSNFTLKIRSTKLEDSAMYFCASSSSQYQETQYFGPGTRLLVL.